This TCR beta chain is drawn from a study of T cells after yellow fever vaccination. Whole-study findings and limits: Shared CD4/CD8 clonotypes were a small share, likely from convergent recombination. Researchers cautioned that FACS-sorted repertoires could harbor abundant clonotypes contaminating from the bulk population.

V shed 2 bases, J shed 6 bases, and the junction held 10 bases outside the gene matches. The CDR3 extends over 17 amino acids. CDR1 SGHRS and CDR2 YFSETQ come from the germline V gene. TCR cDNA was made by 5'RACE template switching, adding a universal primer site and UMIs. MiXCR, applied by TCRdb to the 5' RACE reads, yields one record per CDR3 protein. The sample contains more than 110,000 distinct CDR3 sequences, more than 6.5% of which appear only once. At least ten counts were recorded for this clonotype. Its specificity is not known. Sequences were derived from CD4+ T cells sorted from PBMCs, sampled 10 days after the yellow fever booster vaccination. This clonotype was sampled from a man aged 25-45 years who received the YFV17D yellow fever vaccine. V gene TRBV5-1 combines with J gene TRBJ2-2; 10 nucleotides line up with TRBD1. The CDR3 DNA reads TGCGCCAGCAGCTTTGCTACCGGGACAGGGGATTCCGGGGAGCTGTTTTTT. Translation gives CASSFATGTGDSGELFF.